The entry below describes one TCR beta chain. This specimen belongs to a study of CD8 T cells in Susac syndrome. Healthy donors constituted the control group, matched for age and sex. Reverse transcription of roughly 0.45 to 1 ug RNA was carried out with random hexamers. Multiplex PCR with immunoSEQ amplified the TCR beta CDR3 across 54 Vbeta and 13 Jbeta. TCRdb redid the calling of the immunoSEQ multiplex PCR reads with MiXCR, one entry per CDR3 protein. The sample lists around 160,000 distinct CDR3 sequences; about 93% were seen once. Trimming at V came to 5 bases and at J to 4 bases, leaving 5 bases not matched to a gene. In germline, CDR1 is ENHRY, CDR2 SYGVKD. The CDR3 has 14 residues.

This receptor was identified in a human donor in good health. The sample comprised CD4+ T cells from PBMCs. This chain joins TRBV10-3 and TRBJ1-1; TRBD1 matches 9 bases. In nucleotides, the CDR3 is TGTGCCATCAGTAGGACAGGGGCAGGCACTGAAGCTTTCTTT. Residues: CAISRTGAGTEAFF.